The sequence of this TCR beta chain was determined in a study of T cells in women clearing cervical HPV infection. Sequencing used immunoSEQ multiplex PCR; TCRdb keeps in-frame clones, though not all of them. This sample's clone table lists 40,000 to 55,000 clones. The CDR3 covers 16 residues. With V trimmed by 3 bases and J by 4 bases, 3 bases remained unmatched. Germline V gives CDR1 SGHRS, CDR2 YFSETQ. Of note for this clone: Read sequence stops 3 residues before the CDR3 end, and the germline J gene provides the missing end.

Dot-blot hybridization genotyped cervical HPV amplified with MY09/MY11 PCR. The sample comprised blood buffy coat. The receptor was derived from a woman between 18 and 69 years old with a cervical HPV16 infection that either progressed to CIN3+ or cleared (not recorded which). The rearrangement uses TRBV5-1 and TRBJ2-6; 11 bases are a match to TRBD1. The part of the CDR3 DNA that was read is TGCGCCAGCAGCTCGGACAGGGGGCCCGGGGCCAACGTC. It codes for CASSSDRGPGANV. The whole CDR3 sequence reads CASSSDRGPGANVLTF.